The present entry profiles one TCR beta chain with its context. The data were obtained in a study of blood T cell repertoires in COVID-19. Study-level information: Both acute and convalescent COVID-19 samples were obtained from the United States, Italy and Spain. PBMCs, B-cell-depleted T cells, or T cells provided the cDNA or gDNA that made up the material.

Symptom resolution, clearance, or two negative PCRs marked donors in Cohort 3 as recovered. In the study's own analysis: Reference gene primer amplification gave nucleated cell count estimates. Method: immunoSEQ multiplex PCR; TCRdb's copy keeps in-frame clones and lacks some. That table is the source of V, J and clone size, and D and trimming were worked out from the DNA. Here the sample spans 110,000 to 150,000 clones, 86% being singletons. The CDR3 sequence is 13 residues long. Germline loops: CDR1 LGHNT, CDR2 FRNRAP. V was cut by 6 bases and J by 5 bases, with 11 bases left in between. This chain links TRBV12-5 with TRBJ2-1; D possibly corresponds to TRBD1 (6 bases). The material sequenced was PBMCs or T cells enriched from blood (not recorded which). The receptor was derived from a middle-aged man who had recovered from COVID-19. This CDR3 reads CASGNGQNNEQFF. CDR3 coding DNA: TGTGCTAGTGGGAACGGACAGAACAATGAGCAGTTCTTC.